This T cell receptor (beta chain) was sequenced in a study of blood T cell repertoires in COVID-19. Only in-frame clones appear in the TCRdb table, and some are missing; sequencing was by immunoSEQ multiplex PCR. The sample includes approximately 110,000 clones, 81% of them seen just once. This CDR3 is built from 17 residues. Germline V gene data show CDR1 as SGDLS and CDR2 as YYNGEE. V trimming: 4 bases; J trimming: 4 bases; junction bases outside the gene matches: 7. The chain joins TRBV9 to TRBJ2-2, with 13 bases lining up with TRBD2. The receptor comes from a man aged 50-59 years with acute or convalescent COVID-19. The specimen was peripheral blood. The CDR3 region has the DNA TGTGCCAGCAGCCAGGGAGGACTAGCGGGGGTCACCGGGGAGCTGTTTTTT. Protein: CASSQGGLAGVTGELFF.